This T cell receptor beta chain was identified in a study of technical replicates of blood from several donors. CDR3 length: 15 residues. The germline gives CDR1 SGHDT, CDR2 YYEEEE. Trimming left V 4 bases short and J 1 base short, with 15 bases between. Using immunoSEQ multiplex PCR, the repertoire was profiled, and TCRdb retains in-frame clones only, with some absent. The sample has 60,000 to 65,000 clones; about 90% are singletons. The chain links TRBV5-6 to TRBJ2-7, with D possibly matching TRBD2 (6 bases). This clonotype originated in a human donor in good health. Some clones in this sample may be carry-over from other donors' samples. The sequenced sample consisted of PBMCs. CDR3 DNA sequence: TGTGCCAGCAGCCTGCTCGGGACTGAGTCCTACGAGCAGTACTTC. Its translation: CASSLLGTESYEQYF.